The 22 T cell receptor beta chains below were found in one sample sequenced in a study of Graves' ophthalmopathy and Graves' hyperthyroidism. Amplification of TCR beta CDR3 regions used RNA transcripts. First-round RT-PCR with HTBI primers preceded a second-round multiplex PCR. TCRdb independently ran MiXCR on the multiplex PCR reads; one entry per CDR3 protein. The sample holds about 640,000 distinct CDR3 sequences, roughly 41% seen once. Sequencing was carried out using peripheral blood. The receptors originated from an adult man with Graves' ophthalmopathy.

This clonotype was observed at least ten times. This chain connects TRBV5-1 to TRBJ2-7; D call uncertain. Trimming left V 2 bases short and J 5 bases short, with 8 bases between. This CDR3 spans 12 amino acids. The V gene's germline CDR1 is SGHRS and CDR2 YFSETQ. The CDR3 loop reads CASSLIRDEQYF. The CDR3 DNA sequence: TGCGCCAGCAGCTTAATCAGAGACGAGCAGTACTTC.

This clonotype has only a few counts. The J gene is TRBJ1-2, the V gene TRBV10-3; D call uncertain. Germline assignment: CDR1 ENHRY and CDR2 SYGVKD. This CDR3 region has 11 residues. Trimming took 10 bases from V and 4 from J, leaving 10 bases between them. CDR3: CASKGVYGYTF. CDR3 coding DNA: TGTGCCAGTAAGGGTGTCTATGGCTACACCTTC.

The chain recombines TRBV4-3 with TRBJ1-1; tentative D call: TRBD1 (6 bases). V dropped 2 bases and J dropped 6 bases, with 16 bases sitting between them. The CDR3 extends over 15 amino acids. Germline V CDR1 and CDR2: LGHNA, YSLEER. CDR3 in amino acids: CASSQTTGTRSEAFF. The CDR3, as DNA: TGCGCCAGCAGCCAAACAACCGGGACAAGATCTGAAGCTTTCTTT.

The J gene is TRBJ1-2, the V gene TRBV6-1, with 7 nucleotides matching TRBD1. The CDR3 length is 14 residues. The germline CDR1 and CDR2 sequences are MNHNS and SASEGT. J lost 2 bases, V lost 8 bases, and 8 bases had no gene match. In nucleotides, the CDR3 is TGTGCCAGCGCCTCGACAGGGACGAACTATGGCTACACCTTC. It specifies CASASTGTNYGYTF.

Ten or more counts support this clonotype. The chain carries TRBV10-3 and TRBJ2-7, with 10 bases lining up with TRBD2. The CDR3 extends over 14 amino acids. Per the germline V gene, CDR1 is ENHRY and CDR2 is SYGVKD. Germline trimming cut 2 bases from V and 5 bases from J; bases unmatched to any gene: 3. The CDR3: CAISERLAGDEQYF. For the CDR3, the DNA is TGTGCCATCAGTGAGAGGCTAGCGGGAGACGAGCAGTACTTC.

The rearrangement joins TRBV29-1 to TRBJ1-2; D is possibly TRBD1 (6 bases). CDR3 length: 14 residues. Germline assignment: CDR1 SQVTM and CDR2 ANQGSEA. The ends were cut back, 0 bases at V and 3 bases at J, with 11 bases in the middle. The CDR3 reads CSVEERGHDYGYTF. CDR3 sequence (DNA): TGCAGCGTTGAAGAACGGGGGCACGACTATGGCTACACCTTC.

This clonotype appeared many times. The rearrangement uses TRBV5-1 and TRBJ2-2, with TRBD2 identical over 8 bases. Trimming removed 0 bases from V and 2 bases from J; junction bases left unmatched: 3. Germline V gives CDR1 SGHRS, CDR2 YFSETQ. The CDR3 has 16 amino acids. As DNA, the CDR3 is TGCGCCAGCAGCTTGGTCGCGGGGGGAAACACCGGGGAGCTGTTTTTT. Amino acids: CASSLVAGGNTGELFF.

This clonotype was counted many times. This chain connects TRBV19 to TRBJ2-7; 9 positions agree with TRBD1. The trim removed 4 bases at V and 3 bases at J, leaving 7 bases unmatched. This CDR3 has 15 amino acids. Germline CDR1 and CDR2: LNHDA and SQIVND (reference sequence). CDR3 nucleotides: TGTGCCAGTAGTAACCGGGACAGGGCCGGCTACGAGCAGTACTTC. Translated, it gives CASSNRDRAGYEQYF.

This clonotype was counted at least ten times. The V gene is TRBV14, the J gene TRBJ2-7; no definite D call. V lost 0 bases and J lost 3, with 9 bases in between. The germline gives CDR1 SGHDN, CDR2 FVKESK. The CDR3 contains 14 residues. The CDR3, as DNA: TGTGCCAGCAGCCAAGATGCGAACAGCTACGAGCAGTACTTC. This gives the protein CASSQDANSYEQYF. Looking up the rest from reference TRBV14 and TRBJ2-7 gives the full variable domain: EAGVTQFPSHSVIEKGQTVTLRCDPISGHDNLYWYRRVMGKEIKFLLHFVKESKQDESGMPNNRFLAERTGGTYSTLKVQPAELEDSGVYFCASSQDANSYEQYFGPGTRLTVT.

This clonotype was detected many times. The gene calls are TRBV9 and TRBJ2-7; D possibly corresponds to TRBD1 (5 bases). CDR1 SGDLS and CDR2 YYNGEE come from the germline V gene. The V gene lost 0 bases and the J gene lost 5 bases, with 18 bases spanning the gap. This CDR3 region has 16 residues. Written as DNA, the CDR3 is TGTGCCAGCAGCGTAGAAACAGGTATAGCCATTGACGAGCAGTACTTC. Its protein is CASSVETGIAIDEQYF. Variable domain in full (rest from reference TRBV9 and TRBJ2-7): DSGVTQTPKHLITATGQRVTLRCSPRSGDLSVYWYQQSLDQGLQFLIQYYNGEERAKGNILERFSAQQFPDLHSELNLSSLELGDSALYFCASSVETGIAIDEQYFGPGTRLTVT.

The table lists this clonotype with a few counts. The J gene is TRBJ2-7, the V gene TRBV7-9, with a possible D match to TRBD2 (6 bases). Trimming removed 5 bases from V and 7 bases from J, with 21 bases in between. This CDR3 spans 15 amino acids. CDR1 is SEHNR and CDR2 is FQNEAQ in the germline V gene (reference sequence). The DNA of the CDR3 is TGTGCCAGCAGCCCCACCCCGGGCAGGGCGGGAGAGCAGTACTTC. Translated: CASSPTPGRAGEQYF.

This clonotype was observed a handful of times. This may arise from a read error, as a much more abundant clone is one base away. The chain carries TRBV5-6 and TRBJ2-7; TRBD1 is a possible D gene (5 bases). Looked up from germline, CDR1 is SGHDT and CDR2 is YYEEEE. Trimming removed 4 bases at V and 3 bases at J, with 8 bases between. The CDR3 spans 12 residues. In DNA form, the CDR3 reads TGTGCCAGCAGCCCAGGGTACTACGAGCAGTACTTC. As protein: CASSPGYYEQYF.

This chain joins TRBV10-3 and TRBJ1-1; tentatively, D is TRBD1 (5 bases). Deletions cut 8 bases from V and 8 bases from J, with 12 bases between. Looked up from germline, CDR1 is ENHRY and CDR2 is SYGVKD. The CDR3 consists of 11 residues. CDR3 DNA: TGTGCCATCGGGCAGGGATACGAAGCTTTCTTT. Translated: CAIGQGYEAFF.

Turning to this clonotype: A much larger clone differs from this one at a single base, so this may be a read error. The V call is TRBV20-1, the J call TRBJ1-2; D uncertain. The CDR3 covers 10 residues. The germline V gene has CDR1 DFQATT and CDR2 SNEGSKA (reference sequence). The CDR3 sequence: CSVGDYDYTF. The CDR3 bases are TGCAGTGTCGGCGACTATGACTACACCTTC.

The chain uses TRBV25-1 and TRBJ1-4; tentative D call: TRBD1 (5 bases). The V end lost 2 bases, the J end lost 8 bases, and 9 bases lay between the germline ends. The CDR3 length is 13 residues. Germline values: CDR1 MGHDK, CDR2 SYGVNS. The CDR3 spells CASSEGGKEKLFF. The CDR3 nucleotides read TGTGCCAGCAGTGAAGGGGGAAAGGAAAAACTGTTTTTT.

This clonotype has more than one count but fewer than ten. The V gene is TRBV9, the J gene TRBJ1-1; TRBD1 matches at 9 bases. V lost 4 bases, J lost 4 bases, and 8 bases stayed unmatched. The CDR3 runs 15 residues. The germline V gene has CDR1 SGDLS and CDR2 YYNGEE. The CDR3 here is CASSRGGTGSTEAFF. CDR3 bases: TGTGCCAGCAGCCGAGGAGGGACAGGGAGCACTGAAGCTTTCTTT. The full variable domain, with the rest looked up from reference TRBV9 and TRBJ1-1, is DSGVTQTPKHLITATGQRVTLRCSPRSGDLSVYWYQQSLDQGLQFLIQYYNGEERAKGNILERFSAQQFPDLHSELNLSSLELGDSALYFCASSRGGTGSTEAFFGQGTRLTVV.

The rearrangement joins TRBV10-3 to TRBJ1-6, with 10 bases that match TRBD1. Germline CDR1 reads ENHRY; CDR2 reads SYGVKD. This CDR3 spans 16 amino acids. V was clipped by 3 bases and J by 9 bases; unmatched bases: 8. The CDR3 region is CAISDRGTGVSSPLHF. CDR3 nucleotides: TGTGCCATCAGTGATCGTGGGACAGGGGTCAGTTCACCCCTCCACTTT.

The gene calls are TRBV29-1 and TRBJ2-5; D is undetermined. This CDR3 is built from 14 residues. CDR1 is SQVTM and CDR2 is ANQGSEA in the germline V gene. The V end lost 8 bases, the J end lost 1 base, and 17 bases lay between the germline ends. CDR3 coding DNA: TGCAGCAGTGCCACCCTTGGCGGCCAAGAGACCCAGTACTTC. Translation gives CSSATLGGQETQYF.

As regards this clonotype: A much larger clone differs by one base, so this may be a read error. The DNA for the CDR3 is TGTGCCAGCAGCGGACAGATCCAAGAGATCCAGTACTTC. Its protein product is CASSGQIQEIQYF. This chain links TRBV9 with TRBJ2-5, with a tentative D call TRBD1 (5 bases). Looked up from germline, CDR1 is SGDLS and CDR2 is YYNGEE. This CDR3 region has 13 residues.

CDR3 nucleotides: TGTGCCAGCAGATTCGGACAGGGTGCCCAGCCCCAGCATTTT. Amino acids: CASRFGQGAQPQHF. The rearrangement links TRBV6-5 to TRBJ1-5; 8 bases match TRBD1. This CDR3 has 14 amino acids. The junction had 8 bases not matched to a gene; V was cut back by 6 bases and J by 7 bases. CDR1 is MNHEY, CDR2 SVGAGI, per germline.

This clonotype has at least ten counts. The chain joins TRBV7-9 to TRBJ1-1; D gene uncertain. CDR3 length: 13 residues. Germline assignment: CDR1 SEHNR and CDR2 FQNEAQ (reference sequence). V lost 4 bases to trimming and J lost 4 bases, with 10 bases between them. CDR3 in amino acids: CASSSTGTTEAFF. The CDR3 DNA is TGTGCCAGCAGCTCAACGGGCACCACTGAAGCTTTCTTT.

Details on this clonotype: Just one base apart from a much larger clone, this may be a read error. V usage is TRBV19 and J usage is TRBJ1-5; weak D call: TRBD1 (5 bases). The CDR3 length is 15 residues. From germline, CDR1 is LNHDA and CDR2 SQIVND (reference sequence). Between the trimmed V and J ends, which lost 8 bases and 0 bases, there was a span of 14 bases. Written as DNA, the CDR3 is TGTGCCAGTTTCCCCCATGGGGGTAGCAATCAGCCCCAGCATTTT. Translating it yields CASFPHGGSNQPQHF.